This T cell receptor (beta chain) was retrieved from a study of cytomegalovirus exposure and HLA in healthy donors. Overall study: The 90 to 150 validation repertoires used the same platform as the 666 first-cohort repertoires, a later analysis reported. Regarding the study as a whole: Accounts indicate the classifier identified cytomegalovirus status with strong specificity and sensitivity. The study recorded some 160 TCR beta chains that were cytomegalovirus-associated.

The donors belonged to the approximately 120-subject validation cohort, separate from the roughly 700-subject first cohort. The CDR3 contains 16 residues. CDR1 is SGHDN, CDR2 FVKESK, per germline. V gave up 3 bases and J gave up 7 bases; unmatched junction bases: 9. On this clone itself: Its antigen is not identified.

The table came from immunoSEQ multiplex PCR; TCRdb's copy has only in-frame clones and leaves some out. The sample yields about 160,000 clones, 85% to 90% seen once. Source material: PBMCs. The TCR was taken from a woman in her twenties or thirties in good health and CMV-seronegative. The chain is built from TRBV14 and TRBJ2-1; 10 nucleotides agree with TRBD2. The DNA of the CDR3 is TGTGCCAGCAGCCAGAGGCTACTAGCGGGGTTGAATGAGCAGTTCTTC. Protein product: CASSQRLLAGLNEQFF.